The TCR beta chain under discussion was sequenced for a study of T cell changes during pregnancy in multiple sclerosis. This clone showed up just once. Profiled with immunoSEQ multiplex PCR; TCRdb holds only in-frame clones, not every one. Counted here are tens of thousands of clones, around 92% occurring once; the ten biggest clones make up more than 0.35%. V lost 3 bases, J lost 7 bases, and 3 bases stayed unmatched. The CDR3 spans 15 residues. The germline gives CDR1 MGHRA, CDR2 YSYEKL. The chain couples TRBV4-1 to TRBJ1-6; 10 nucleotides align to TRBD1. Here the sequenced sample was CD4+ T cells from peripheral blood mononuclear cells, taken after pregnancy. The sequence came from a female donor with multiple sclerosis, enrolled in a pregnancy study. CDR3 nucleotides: TGCGCCAGCAGCCAGTCGGGACAGGGGAATTCACCCCTCCACTTT. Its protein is CASSQSGQGNSPLHF.